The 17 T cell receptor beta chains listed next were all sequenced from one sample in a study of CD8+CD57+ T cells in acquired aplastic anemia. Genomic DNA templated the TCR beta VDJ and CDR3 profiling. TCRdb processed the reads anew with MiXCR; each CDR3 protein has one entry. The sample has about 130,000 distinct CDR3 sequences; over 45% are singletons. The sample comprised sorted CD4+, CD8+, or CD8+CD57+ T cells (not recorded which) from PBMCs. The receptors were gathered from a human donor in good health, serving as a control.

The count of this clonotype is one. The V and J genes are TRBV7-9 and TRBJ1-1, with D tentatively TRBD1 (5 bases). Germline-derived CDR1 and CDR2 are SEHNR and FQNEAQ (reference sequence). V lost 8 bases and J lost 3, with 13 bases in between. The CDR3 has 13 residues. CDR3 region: CASVQDRYTEAFF. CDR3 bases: TGTGCCAGCGTACAGGACCGGTACACTGAAGCTTTCTTT. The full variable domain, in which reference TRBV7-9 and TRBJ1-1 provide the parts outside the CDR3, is DTGVSQNPRHKITKRGQNVTFRCDPISEHNRLYWYRQTLGQGPEFLTYFQNEAQLEKSRLLSDRFSAERPKGSFSTLEIQRTEQGDSAMYLCASVQDRYTEAFFGQGTRLTVV.

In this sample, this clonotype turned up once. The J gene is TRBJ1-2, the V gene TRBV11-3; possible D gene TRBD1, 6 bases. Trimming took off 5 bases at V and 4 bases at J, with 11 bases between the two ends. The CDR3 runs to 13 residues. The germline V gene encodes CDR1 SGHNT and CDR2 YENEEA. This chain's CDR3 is CASSPTGRYGYTF. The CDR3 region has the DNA TGTGCCAGCAGCCCGACAGGACGCTATGGCTACACCTTC.

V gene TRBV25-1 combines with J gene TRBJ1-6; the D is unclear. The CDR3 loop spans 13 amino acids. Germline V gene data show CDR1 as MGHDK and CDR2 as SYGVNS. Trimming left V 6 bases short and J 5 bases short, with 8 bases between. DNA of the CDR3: TGTGCCAGCAGGGAGGTCCATAATTCACCCCTCCACTTT. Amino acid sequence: CASREVHNSPLHF. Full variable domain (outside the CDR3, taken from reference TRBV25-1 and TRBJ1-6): EADIYQTPRYLVIGTGKKITLECSQTMGHDKMYWYQQDPGMELHLIHYSYGVNSTEKGDLSSESTVSRIRTEHFPLTLESARPSHTSQYLCASREVHNSPLHFGNGTRLTVT.

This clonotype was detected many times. This CDR3 is CSVVTANEKLFF. CDR3 coding DNA: TGCAGCGTTGTGACTGCTAATGAAAAACTGTTTTTT. The chain is built from TRBV29-1 and TRBJ1-4; D is unresolved. The ends were cut back, 4 bases at V and 3 bases at J, with 6 bases in the middle. CDR3 length: 12 residues. The germline V gene has CDR1 SQVTM and CDR2 ANQGSEA.

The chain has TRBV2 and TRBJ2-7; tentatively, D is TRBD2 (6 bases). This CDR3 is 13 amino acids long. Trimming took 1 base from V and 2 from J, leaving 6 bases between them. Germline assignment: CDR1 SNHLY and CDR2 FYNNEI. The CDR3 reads CASSEGGAYEQYF. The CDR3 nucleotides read TGTGCCAGCAGTGAAGGCGGGGCCTACGAGCAGTACTTC.

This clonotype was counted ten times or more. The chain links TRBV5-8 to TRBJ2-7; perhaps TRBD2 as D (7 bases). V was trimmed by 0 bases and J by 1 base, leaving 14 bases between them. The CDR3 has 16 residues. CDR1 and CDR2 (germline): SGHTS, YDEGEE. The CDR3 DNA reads TGTGCCAGCAGCTTGGCCGGGGGGACATCGTCCTACGAGCAGTACTTC. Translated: CASSLAGGTSSYEQYF.

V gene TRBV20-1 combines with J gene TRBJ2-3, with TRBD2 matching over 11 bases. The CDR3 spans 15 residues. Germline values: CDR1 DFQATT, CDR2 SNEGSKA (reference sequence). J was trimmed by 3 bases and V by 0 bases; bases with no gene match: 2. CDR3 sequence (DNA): TGCAGTGCTAGAGACATAGCGGGGGGGACAGATACGCAGTATTTT. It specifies CSARDIAGGTDTQYF.

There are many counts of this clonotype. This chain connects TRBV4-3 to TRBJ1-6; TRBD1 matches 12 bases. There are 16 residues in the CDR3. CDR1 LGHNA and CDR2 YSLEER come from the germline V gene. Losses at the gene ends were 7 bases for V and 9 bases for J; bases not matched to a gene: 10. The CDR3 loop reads CASTLTGGQGASPLHF. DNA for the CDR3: TGCGCCAGCACTCTCACCGGGGGACAGGGGGCTTCACCCCTCCACTTT.

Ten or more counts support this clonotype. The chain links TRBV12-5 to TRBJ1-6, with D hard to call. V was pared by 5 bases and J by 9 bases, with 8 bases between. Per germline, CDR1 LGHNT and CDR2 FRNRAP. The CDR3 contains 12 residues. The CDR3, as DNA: TGTGCTAGTGGTCCCCCGGGTTCACCCCTCCACTTT. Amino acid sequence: CASGPPGSPLHF.

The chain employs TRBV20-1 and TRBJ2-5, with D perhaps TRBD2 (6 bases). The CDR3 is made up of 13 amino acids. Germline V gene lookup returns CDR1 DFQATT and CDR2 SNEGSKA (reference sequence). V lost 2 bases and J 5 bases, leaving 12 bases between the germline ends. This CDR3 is CSARPLARETQYF. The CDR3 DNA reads TGCAGTGCTAGACCGCTAGCGAGGGAGACCCAGTACTTC.

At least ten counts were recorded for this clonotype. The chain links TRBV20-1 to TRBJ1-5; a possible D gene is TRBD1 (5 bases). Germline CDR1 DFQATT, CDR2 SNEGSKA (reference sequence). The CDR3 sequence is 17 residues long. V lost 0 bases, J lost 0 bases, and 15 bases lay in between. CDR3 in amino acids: CSAREAKGTYSNQPQHF. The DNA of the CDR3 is TGCAGTGCTAGAGAGGCCAAGGGGACGTATAGCAATCAGCCCCAGCATTTT.

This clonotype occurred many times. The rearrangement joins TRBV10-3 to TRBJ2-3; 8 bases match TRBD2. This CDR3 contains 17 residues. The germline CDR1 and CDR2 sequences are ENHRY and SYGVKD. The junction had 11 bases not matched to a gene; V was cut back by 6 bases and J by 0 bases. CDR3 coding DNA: TGTGCCATCAGGGCGGCGGGGGGACAATCTAGCACAGATACGCAGTATTTT. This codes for CAIRAAGGQSSTDTQYF.

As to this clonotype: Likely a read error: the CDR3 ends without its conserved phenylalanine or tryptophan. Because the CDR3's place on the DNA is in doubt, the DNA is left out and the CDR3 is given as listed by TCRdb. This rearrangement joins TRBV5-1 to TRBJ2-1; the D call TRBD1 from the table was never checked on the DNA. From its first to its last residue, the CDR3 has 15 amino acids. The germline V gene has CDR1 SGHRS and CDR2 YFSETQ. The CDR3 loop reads CASSLALGISNEQSS.

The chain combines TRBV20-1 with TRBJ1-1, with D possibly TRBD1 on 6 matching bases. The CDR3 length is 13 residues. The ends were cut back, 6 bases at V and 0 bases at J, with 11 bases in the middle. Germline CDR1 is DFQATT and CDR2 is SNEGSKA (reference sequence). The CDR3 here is CSARGHMNTEAFF. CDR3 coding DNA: TGCAGTGCCCGGGGACACATGAACACTGAAGCTTTCTTT.

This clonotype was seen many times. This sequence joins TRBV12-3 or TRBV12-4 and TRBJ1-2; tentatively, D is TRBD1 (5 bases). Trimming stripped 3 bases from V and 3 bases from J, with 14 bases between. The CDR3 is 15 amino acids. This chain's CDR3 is CASSLGSTGHYGYTF. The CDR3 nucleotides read TGTGCCAGCAGTTTGGGTTCAACAGGCCACTATGGCTACACCTTC.

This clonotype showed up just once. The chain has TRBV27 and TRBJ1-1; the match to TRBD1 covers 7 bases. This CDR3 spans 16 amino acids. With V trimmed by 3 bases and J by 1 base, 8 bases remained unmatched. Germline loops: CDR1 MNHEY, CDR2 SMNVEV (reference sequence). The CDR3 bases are TGTGCCAGCAGTTTCGTCGCAGGGGGGTGGAACACTGAAGCTTTCTTT. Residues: CASSFVAGGWNTEAFF.

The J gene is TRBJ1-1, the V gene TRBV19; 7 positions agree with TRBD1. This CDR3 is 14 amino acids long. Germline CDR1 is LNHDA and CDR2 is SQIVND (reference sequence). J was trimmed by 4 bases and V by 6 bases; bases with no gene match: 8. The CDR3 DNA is TGTGCCAGTAGCCTGACAGGGAAGACCACTGAAGCTTTCTTT. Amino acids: CASSLTGKTTEAFF.